Each of the 27 T cell receptor beta chains below was sequenced from the same sample in a study of cytomegalovirus exposure and HLA in healthy donors. The PCR employed 60 Vbeta primers together with 13 Jbeta primers. The assay was immunoSEQ multiplex PCR, and TCRdb's table has in-frame clones only and misses some. The table records some 180,000 clones, 60% to 85% of them present only once. The specimen sequenced was PBMCs. All receptors derive from a man aged 18-30 years in good health and CMV-seronegative.

This clone has only one observation. The same CDR3 can be traced to other DNA sequences in this sample. The chain couples TRBV6-1 to TRBJ2-1, with 11 bases fitting TRBD2. CDR1 MNHNS and CDR2 SASEGT come from the germline V gene. V lost 1 base and J lost 6; bases outside the gene matches: 8. The CDR3 has 17 amino acids. The CDR3: CASSEVLAGGPGNEQFF. The CDR3 nucleotides read TGTGCCAGCAGTGAAGTTTTAGCGGGGGGGCCGGGCAATGAGCAGTTCTTC.

The gene calls are TRBV2 and TRBJ1-2; 10 bases align to TRBD1. The CDR3 covers 13 residues. Germline V lookup: CDR1 SNHLY, CDR2 FYNNEI. V was clipped by 4 bases and J by 7 bases; unmatched bases: 3. The CDR3 region has the DNA TGTGCCAGCAGTGCGGGACAGGGGAGTGGCTACACCTTC. It specifies CASSAGQGSGYTF.

With regard to this clone: One junction end disagrees with the germline gene, perhaps due to a read error. This rearrangement joins TRBV28 to TRBJ2-7, with 8 nucleotides matching TRBD1. CDR1 and CDR2 from the germline V gene are MDHEN and SYDVKM. This CDR3 region has 12 residues. DNA of the CDR3: TGTGCCAGCAGTTGGGGATATGGACAGGGAAACTTC. It codes for CASSWGYGQGNF.

J is TRBJ1-2 and V is TRBV6-5, with 7 bases identical to TRBD1. The germline gives CDR1 MNHEY, CDR2 SVGAGI. V trimming: 6 bases; J trimming: 4 bases; junction bases outside the gene matches: 5. This CDR3 has 13 residues. DNA for the CDR3: TGTGCCAGCAGGATGGGACAGATCTATGGCTACACCTTC. Translated: CASRMGQIYGYTF.

This clone was detected only once. This chain uses TRBV5-1 with TRBJ2-1; the match to TRBD2 covers 12 bases. The ends lost 4 bases at V and 0 bases at J; junction bases unmatched: 11. CDR1 and CDR2 from the germline V gene are SGHRS and YFSETQ. The CDR3 covers 19 residues. In nucleotides, the CDR3 is TGCGCCAGCAGCCCGAACCCTACTAGCGGGAGGAACTCCTACAATGAGCAGTTCTTC. It specifies CASSPNPTSGRNSYNEQFF.

This chain connects TRBV28 to TRBJ2-7, with TRBD2 identical over 16 bases. The germline gives CDR1 MDHEN, CDR2 SYDVKM. J lost 2 bases, V lost 7 bases, and 8 bases had no gene match. This CDR3 is built from 17 residues. The CDR3 spells CASTGSGTSGRAYEQYF. As DNA, the CDR3 is TGTGCCAGCACGGGATCCGGGACTAGCGGGAGGGCCTACGAGCAGTACTTC.

This sequence joins TRBV19 and TRBJ1-1; no reliable D call. V was trimmed by 3 bases and J by 4 bases, leaving 9 bases between them. Germline V gives CDR1 LNHDA, CDR2 SQIVND (reference sequence). This CDR3 has 13 amino acids. The CDR3 nucleotides read TGTGCCAGTAGTATCGGGTCCGGCACTGAAGCTTTCTTT. Translating gives CASSIGSGTEAFF.

The chain couples TRBV4-2 to TRBJ2-3; weak D call: TRBD1 (6 bases). V gave up 4 bases and J gave up 3 bases, with 14 bases separating them. The germline gives CDR1 LGHNA, CDR2 YNFKEQ. The CDR3 extends over 15 amino acids. The CDR3 loop reads CASSRKGQETDTQYF. CDR3 coding DNA: TGTGCCAGCAGCCGGAAGGGACAAGAGACAGATACGCAGTATTTT.

This clone was seen a few times. This chain uses TRBV19 with TRBJ1-3; D gene uncertain. This CDR3 region has 14 residues. Trimming took 5 bases from V and 0 from J, leaving 8 bases between them. In germline, CDR1 is LNHDA, CDR2 SQIVND (reference sequence). The CDR3 here is CASSLRLSGNTIYF. CDR3 DNA sequence: TGTGCCAGTAGTCTCCGACTCTCTGGAAACACCATATATTTT.

CDR3 sequence (DNA): TGTGCCAGCAGAGATGACAGGGCGGAGGATCAGCCCCAGCATTTT. Residues: CASRDDRAEDQPQHF. This sequence joins TRBV6-5 and TRBJ1-5; 7 nucleotides match TRBD1. The ends lost 6 bases at V and 5 bases at J; junction bases unmatched: 10. Germline V gene sequence: CDR1 MNHEY, CDR2 SVGAGI. CDR3 size: 15 residues.

The chain's CDR3 is CASSPTPDGETQYF. The CDR3 DNA sequence: TGTGCCAGCAGTCCGACTCCAGATGGGGAGACCCAGTACTTC. The chain recombines TRBV6-4 with TRBJ2-5; D not resolved. Germline lookup yields CDR1 MRHNA and CDR2 SNTAGT. The CDR3 runs 14 residues. V was pared by 5 bases and J by 5 bases, with 15 bases between.

This clone was found a few times. V gene TRBV10-3 combines with J gene TRBJ2-5, with D perhaps matching TRBD2 (5 bases). Deletions cut 4 bases from V and 11 bases from J, with 11 bases between. Germline V gene data show CDR1 as ENHRY and CDR2 as SYGVKD. This CDR3 is 11 amino acids long. The chain's CDR3 is CAISGPRVQYF. CDR3 bases: TGTGCCATCAGTGGGCCGAGGGTGCAGTACTTC.

This clone came up a few times. The CDR3 is CASSLDLRGGETQYF. The CDR3 DNA follows: TGTGCCAGCAGCTTAGATTTGCGGGGGGGGGAGACCCAGTACTTC. The chain recombines TRBV11-3 with TRBJ2-5, with 9 bases matching TRBD2. This CDR3 has 15 residues. Trimming at V came to 0 bases and at J to 5 bases, leaving 4 bases not matched to a gene. Germline V gives CDR1 SGHNT, CDR2 YENEEA.

The chain joins TRBV5-1 to TRBJ2-3, with no clear D. This CDR3 is built from 15 residues. The ends were cut back, 0 bases at V and 4 bases at J, with 12 bases in the middle. Germline V gives CDR1 SGHRS, CDR2 YFSETQ. The CDR3 loop is CASSLAGRISDTQYF. CDR3 DNA sequence: TGCGCCAGCAGCTTGGCAGGCAGGATATCAGATACGCAGTATTTT.

The rearrangement uses TRBV19 and TRBJ2-1; D might be TRBD2 (6 bases). Trimming cost V 10 bases and J 7 bases, with 17 bases left between them. Germline V lookup: CDR1 LNHDA, CDR2 SQIVND (reference sequence). This CDR3 spans 13 amino acids. The CDR3 sequence is CATNNRDFNEQFF. The DNA of the CDR3 is TGTGCCACCAATAACCGGGACTTTAATGAGCAGTTCTTC.

This clone was recorded a few times. The V and J genes are TRBV7-2 and TRBJ2-7; 7 positions match TRBD1. CDR3 length: 17 amino acids. V gave up 0 bases and J gave up 6 bases; unmatched junction bases: 14. Per germline, CDR1 SGHTA and CDR2 FQGNSA. The chain's CDR3 is CASSLALGGPSTSEQYF. The CDR3 nucleotides are TGTGCCAGCAGCTTAGCTTTAGGGGGCCCCTCAACGTCCGAGCAGTACTTC.

This clone showed up just a few times. The rearrangement uses TRBV28 and TRBJ1-6; D is unclear. Trimming shortened V by 6 bases and J by 6 bases, and 15 bases separated the two germline ends. Germline lookup yields CDR1 MDHEN and CDR2 SYDVKM. The length of the CDR3 is 15 residues. CDR3 nucleotide sequence: TGTGCCAGCAGACCACGAGGGATTAGTAATTCACCCCTCCACTTT. Translation: CASRPRGISNSPLHF.

The gene calls are TRBV6-1 and TRBJ1-1, with 9 bases that match TRBD1. This CDR3 is 16 amino acids long. Germline V CDR1 and CDR2: MNHNS, SASEGT. J lost 5 bases, V lost 4 bases, and 11 bases had no gene match. Written as DNA, the CDR3 is TGTGCCAGCAGTGGGCACCCGGGACAGGGAGGGACTGAAGCTTTCTTT. Encoded protein: CASSGHPGQGGTEAFF.

This clone appeared a single time. The rearrangement uses TRBV2 and TRBJ1-3; TRBD1 agrees at 10 bases. The CDR3 length is 15 residues. Germline-derived CDR1 and CDR2 are SNHLY and FYNNEI. Losses at the gene ends were 8 bases for V and 2 bases for J; bases not matched to a gene: 6. CDR3 protein: CASGGQGSPGNTIYF. DNA for the CDR3: TGTGCCAGCGGGGGACAGGGGTCGCCTGGAAACACCATATATTTT.

This clone occurred a few times. The chain recombines TRBV7-8 with TRBJ2-2; TRBD2 matches 9 bases. V shed 1 base, J shed 2 bases, and the junction held 8 bases outside the gene matches. The CDR3 runs to 18 residues. From germline, CDR1 is SGHVS and CDR2 FQNEAQ. The CDR3 is CASSLVILAGVNTGELFF. The CDR3 DNA sequence: TGTGCCAGCAGCTTAGTTATCTTAGCGGGAGTAAACACCGGGGAGCTGTTTTTT. Full variable domain (rest looked up from reference TRBV7-8 and TRBJ2-2): GAGVSQSPRYKVAKRGQDVALRCDPISGHVSLFWYQQALGQGPEFLTYFQNEAQLDKSGLPSDRFFAERPEGSVSTLKIQRTQQEDSAVYLCASSLVILAGVNTGELFFGEGSRLTVL.

To note about this clone: At one end the junction does not follow the germline gene, possibly because of a read error. V and J are TRBV7-7 and TRBJ1-3; D gene ambiguous. The CDR3 spans 13 residues. The germline gives CDR1 SSHAT, CDR2 FNYEAQ (reference sequence). CDR3 nucleotides: TGTGCTAGCAGCTTGGGAGACGGAAACACCATATATTTT. It yields the protein CASSLGDGNTIYF.

The V and J genes are TRBV5-1 and TRBJ2-5, with 8 bases matching TRBD2. The germline V gene has CDR1 SGHRS and CDR2 YFSETQ. Trimming at V came to 4 bases and at J to 3 bases, leaving 5 bases not matched to a gene. CDR3 length: 14 residues. In DNA form, the CDR3 reads TGCGCCAGCAGCCGGGAACTAGCGGAAGAGACCCAGTACTTC. Residues: CASSRELAEETQYF.

The V and J genes are TRBV9 and TRBJ2-7; 9 bases line up with TRBD1. Per the germline V gene, CDR1 is SGDLS and CDR2 is YYNGEE. The length of the CDR3 is 15 residues. The V gene end was trimmed by 3 bases and the J gene end by 8 bases; junction bases not matched to a gene: 12. The CDR3 nucleotides are TGTGCCAGCAGCGAGGCGCCGGGACAGGGTATCAAGCAGTACTTC. Protein sequence: CASSEAPGQGIKQYF.

The V call is TRBV5-5, the J call TRBJ1-3; no definite D call. Germline V lookup: CDR1 SGHKS, CDR2 YYEKEE (reference sequence). V was clipped by 0 bases and J by 3 bases, with 7 bases between them. CDR3 length: 14 residues. The CDR3 protein is CASSLDPYGNTIYF. The DNA for the CDR3 is TGTGCCAGCAGCTTGGATCCGTATGGAAACACCATATATTTT.

V gene TRBV5-5 combines with J gene TRBJ1-2, with D possibly TRBD1 on 6 matching bases. The CDR3 extends over 13 amino acids. From germline, CDR1 is SGHKS and CDR2 YYEKEE (reference sequence). V gave up 0 bases and J gave up 7 bases, with 10 bases separating them. CDR3 bases: TGTGCCAGCAGCTTGGCGGGGGGCGGTGGCTACACCTTC. It yields the protein CASSLAGGGGYTF.

The gene calls are TRBV5-1 and TRBJ1-1, with 9 bases matching TRBD1. Unmatched junction bases numbered 7, after V lost 4 bases and J lost 3 bases. Germline CDR1 is SGHRS and CDR2 is YFSETQ. The CDR3 length is 15 residues. The CDR3: CASSLQGARDTEAFF. Here the CDR3 DNA reads TGCGCCAGCAGCCTACAGGGGGCGCGAGACACTGAAGCTTTCTTT.

V and J are TRBV6-7 and TRBJ2-7; 7 positions agree with TRBD2. TRBV6-7 is known as an ORF, though its function is uncertain. CDR3 length equals 16 residues. The ends lost 4 bases at V and 3 bases at J; junction bases unmatched: 12. CDR3 residues: CASSSQCRDYRYEQYF. The CDR3 nucleotides are TGTGCCAGCAGTTCACAGTGCCGGGACTACCGCTACGAGCAGTACTTC.